The rows below give T cell receptor beta chains drawn from one sample of a study of identical twins. TCRdb analysed the 5' RACE reads with MiXCR anew, one entry per CDR3 protein. This table has fewer than 900,000 distinct CDR3 sequences, less than 25% appearing once. These data also formed part of another study, on T cells expressing NK-cell markers.

Material: PBMCs. Receptors originate from a woman between 18 and 29 years old in good health. CDR3s include the opening cysteine and the closing phenylalanine or tryptophan. A D gene is named only where the DNA matches it firmly. Expanded clones get a size class; other rows say once, few or many, or leave the size out.

V gene	D gene	CDR3 length	J gene	clone size	CDR3 DNA	CDR3 protein
TRBV20-1	NA	13	TRBJ2-1	NA	TGCAGTGCTCCGACTAGATCCGGGAATGAGCAGTTCTTC	CSAPTRSGNEQFF
TRBV10-1	TRBD2	14	TRBJ2-1	few	TGCGCCAGCAGTGCAGCGGGGGTATACAATGAGCAGTTCTTC	CASSAAGVYNEQFF
TRBV20-1	TRBD2	16	TRBJ2-3	few	TGCAGTGCTAGAGATTCGGGGACTAGCCCTTTTGATACGCAGTATTTT	CSARDSGTSPFDTQYF
TRBV20-1	NA	14	TRBJ1-1	NA	TGCAGTGCTAGAGACCCCACAGGGAGTACTGAAGCTTTCTTT	CSARDPTGSTEAFF
TRBV7-2	NA	13	TRBJ2-3	once	TGTGCCAGCAGCTTCTCCGGGAAGGATACGCAGTATTTT	CASSFSGKDTQYF
TRBV11-2	TRBD1	14	TRBJ1-2	NA	TGTGCCAGCAGCACAGGACAGGGTGGCTATGGCTACACCTTC	CASSTGQGGYGYTF
TRBV7-2	NA	14	TRBJ2-7	many	TGTGCCAGCAGCAGAACGGCGGGGACCTACGAGCAGTACTTC	CASSRTAGTYEQYF
TRBV7-9	NA	14	TRBJ1-1	NA	TGTGCCAGCAGCTTGGGGGGTGAGGGCACTGAAGCTTTCTTT	CASSLGGEGTEAFF
TRBV12-3/TRBV12-4	TRBD2	15	TRBJ2-1	NA	TGTGCCAGCAGTTTAGCTCGGGGGGGGTACAATGAGCAGTTCTTC	CASSLARGGYNEQFF
TRBV12-3/TRBV12-4	NA	14	TRBJ1-2	NA	TGTGCCAGCAGTTCGGTAGGGGGGACGTACGGCTACACCTTC	CASSSVGGTYGYTF
TRBV2	NA	14	TRBJ2-3	NA	TGTGCCAGCAGTGAGGCAGGGATGGGAGATACGCAGTATTTT	CASSEAGMGDTQYF
TRBV7-2	TRBD2	15	TRBJ2-7	NA	TGTGCCAGCAGCCTCCGACTAGCGGGATCGGAGGAGCAGTACTTC	CASSLRLAGSEEQYF
TRBV29-1	NA	13	TRBJ2-7	NA	TGCAGCGTTGCAGACAGACGATACTACGAGCAGTACTTC	CSVADRRYYEQYF
TRBV12-3/TRBV12-4	TRBD1	12	TRBJ2-2	few	TGTGCCAGCGGAAGACAGGGCGGGGAGCTGTTTTTT	CASGRQGGELFF
TRBV3-1	NA	14	TRBJ1-6	NA	TGTGCCAGCAGCCAAGATTTAGGCAATTCACCCCTCCACTTT	CASSQDLGNSPLHF
TRBV7-6	NA	16	TRBJ2-3	once	TGTGCCAGCAGCTTAGAGGCCGGGACTCGAGCAGATACGCAGTATTTT	CASSLEAGTRADTQYF